The rows below give T cell receptor beta chains drawn from one sample of a study of T-cell memory formation after mild COVID-19. Via MiXCR, TCRdb re-called the 5' RACE reads, giving one row per CDR3 protein. This table has approximately 240,000 distinct CDR3 sequences, about 16% appearing once. The source material was PBMCs or a T cell subset sorted from them (not recorded which). The receptors come from a man between 18 and 35 years old who had mild COVID-19 (a few samples of this study predate the infection). Cell type and time point are not known. Each CDR3 is given with its conserved first and last residue. D genes are given only for firm matches. Only part of the rows carry a size: once, few, many, or a class if the clone is expanded.

V	size	D	length	J	CDR3
TRBV2	many	-	14	TRBJ2-3	CASSGVGSTDTQYF
TRBV12-3/TRBV12-4	few	-	11	TRBJ2-1	CASSLKLQQFF
TRBV6-2/TRBV6-3	-	TRBD1	12	TRBJ1-1	CAGRTGVHEAFF
TRBV9	-	-	14	TRBJ2-3	CASSVEFRADTQYF
TRBV5-8	-	-	15	TRBJ2-7	CASSLNSGSAYEQYF
TRBV29-1	-	TRBD1	16	TRBJ1-1	CSVSYFRGRRPTEAFF
TRBV27	once	-	14	TRBJ1-5	CASSFGIYNQPQHF
TRBV6-2/TRBV6-3	-	-	15	TRBJ2-4	CASGRVGVDKNIQYF
TRBV7-6	-	-	14	TRBJ1-1	CASSLEGIGTEAFF
TRBV5-4	-	TRBD1	14	TRBJ2-7	CATEPGTGTYEQYF